The present TCR beta chain was sequenced within a study of early T cells in non-severe SARS-CoV-2 infection. There are 16 residues in the CDR3. CDR1 and CDR2 (germline): SGHVS, FNYEAQ. The V gene lost 5 bases and the J gene lost 4 bases, with 17 bases spanning the gap. This clonotype was found many times. TCRdb re-derived calls from the 5' RACE reads in MiXCR, one entry per CDR3 protein. The sample lists 85,000 to 90,000 distinct CDR3 sequences; roughly 15% were seen once. This rearrangement joins TRBV7-6 to TRBJ2-2; D possibly corresponds to TRBD1 (5 bases). Sequencing input: whole blood. The TCR sequence derives from an adult who was a healthcare worker with PCR-confirmed SARS-CoV-2 infection or an uninfected control (not recorded which). This CDR3 reads CASSPKDDSLTGELFF. CDR3 in DNA: TGTGCCAGCAGCCCGAAAGATGACAGCCTCACCGGGGAGCTGTTTTTT.